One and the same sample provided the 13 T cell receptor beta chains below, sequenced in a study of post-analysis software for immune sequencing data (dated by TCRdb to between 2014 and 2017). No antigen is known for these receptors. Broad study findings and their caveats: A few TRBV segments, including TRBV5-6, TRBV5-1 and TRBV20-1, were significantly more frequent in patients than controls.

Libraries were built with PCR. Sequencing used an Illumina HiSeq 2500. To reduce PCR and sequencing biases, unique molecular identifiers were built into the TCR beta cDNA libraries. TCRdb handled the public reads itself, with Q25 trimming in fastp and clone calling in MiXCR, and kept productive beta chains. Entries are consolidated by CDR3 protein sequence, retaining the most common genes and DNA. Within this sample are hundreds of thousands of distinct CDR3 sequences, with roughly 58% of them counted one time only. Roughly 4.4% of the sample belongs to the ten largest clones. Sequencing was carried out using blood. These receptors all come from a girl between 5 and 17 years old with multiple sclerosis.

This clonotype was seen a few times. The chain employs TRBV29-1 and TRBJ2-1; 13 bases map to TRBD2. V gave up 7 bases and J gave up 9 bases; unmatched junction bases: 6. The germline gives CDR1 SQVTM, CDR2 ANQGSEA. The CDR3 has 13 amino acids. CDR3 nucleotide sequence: TGCAGCGCCCGGACTAGCGGGAGATTTGAGCAGTTCTTC. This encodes CSARTSGRFEQFF.

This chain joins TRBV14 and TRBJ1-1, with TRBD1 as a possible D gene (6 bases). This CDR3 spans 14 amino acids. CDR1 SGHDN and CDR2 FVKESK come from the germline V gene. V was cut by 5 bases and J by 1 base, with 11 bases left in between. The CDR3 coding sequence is TGTGCCAGCAGCTGGGCAGGGGCGAACACTGAAGCTTTCTTT. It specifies CASSWAGANTEAFF.

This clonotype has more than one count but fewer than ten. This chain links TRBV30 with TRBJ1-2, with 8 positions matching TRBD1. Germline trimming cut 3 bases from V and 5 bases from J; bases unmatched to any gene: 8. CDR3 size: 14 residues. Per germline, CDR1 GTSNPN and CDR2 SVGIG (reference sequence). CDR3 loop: CAWSPDRGRYGYTF. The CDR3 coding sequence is TGTGCCTGGAGCCCTGACAGGGGAAGATATGGCTACACCTTC.

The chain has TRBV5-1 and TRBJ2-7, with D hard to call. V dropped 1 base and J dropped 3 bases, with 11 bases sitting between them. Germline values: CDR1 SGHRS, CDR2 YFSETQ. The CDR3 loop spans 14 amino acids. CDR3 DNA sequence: TGCGCCAGCAGCTTGTCTGGTCTCCACTACGAGCAGTACTTC. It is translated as CASSLSGLHYEQYF.

CDR3 loop: CSVDLPGTGSNGRNEQFF. The CDR3 coding sequence is TGCAGCGTTGACCTCCCAGGTACAGGGAGTAACGGTAGGAATGAGCAGTTCTTC. This chain connects TRBV29-1 to TRBJ2-1, with D possibly matching TRBD1 (6 bases). V lost 3 bases, J lost 7 bases, and 28 bases lay in between. The CDR3 runs to 18 residues. CDR1 is SQVTM, CDR2 ANQGSEA, per germline.

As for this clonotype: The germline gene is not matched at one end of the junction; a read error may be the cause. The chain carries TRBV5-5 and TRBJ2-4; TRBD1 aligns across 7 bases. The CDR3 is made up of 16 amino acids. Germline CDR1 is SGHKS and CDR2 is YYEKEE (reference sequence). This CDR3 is CASSLVTRDRPHEQYF. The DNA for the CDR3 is TGTGCCAGCAGCTTGGTGACCAGGGACAGACCCCACGAGCAGTACTTT.

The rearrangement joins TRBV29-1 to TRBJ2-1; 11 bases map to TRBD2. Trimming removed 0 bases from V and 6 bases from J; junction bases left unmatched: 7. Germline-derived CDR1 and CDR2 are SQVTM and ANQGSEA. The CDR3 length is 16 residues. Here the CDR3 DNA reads TGCAGCGTTGAAGATGTAGCGGGAGGGAACACCAATGAGCAGTTCTTC. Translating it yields CSVEDVAGGNTNEQFF.

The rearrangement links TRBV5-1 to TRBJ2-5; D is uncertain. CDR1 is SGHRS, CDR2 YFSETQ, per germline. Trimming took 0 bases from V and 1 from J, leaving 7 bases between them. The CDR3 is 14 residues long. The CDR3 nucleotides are TGCGCCAGCAGCTTGGTAACCGCCCAAGAGACCCAGTACTTC. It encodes CASSLVTAQETQYF.

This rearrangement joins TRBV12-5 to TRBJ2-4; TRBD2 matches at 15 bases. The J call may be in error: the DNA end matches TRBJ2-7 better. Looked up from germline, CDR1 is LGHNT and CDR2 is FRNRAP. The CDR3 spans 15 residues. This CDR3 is CASAPGTSGRYEQYF. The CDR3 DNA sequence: TGTGCTAGTGCCCCCGGGACTAGCGGGAGGTACGAGCAGTACTTC.

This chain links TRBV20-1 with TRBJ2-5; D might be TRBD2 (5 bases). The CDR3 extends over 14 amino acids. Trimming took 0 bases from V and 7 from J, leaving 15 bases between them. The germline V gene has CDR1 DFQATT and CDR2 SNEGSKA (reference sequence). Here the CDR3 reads CSARDPSGTTTQYF. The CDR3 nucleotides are TGCAGTGCTAGAGATCCGAGCGGTACAACGACCCAGTACTTC.

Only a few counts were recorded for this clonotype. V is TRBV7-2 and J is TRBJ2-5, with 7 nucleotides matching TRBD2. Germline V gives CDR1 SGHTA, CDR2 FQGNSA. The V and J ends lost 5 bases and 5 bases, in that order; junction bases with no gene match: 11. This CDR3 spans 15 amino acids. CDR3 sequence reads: CASSPQGIGGETQYF. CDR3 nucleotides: TGTGCCAGCAGCCCCCAGGGTATCGGGGGGGAGACCCAGTACTTC.

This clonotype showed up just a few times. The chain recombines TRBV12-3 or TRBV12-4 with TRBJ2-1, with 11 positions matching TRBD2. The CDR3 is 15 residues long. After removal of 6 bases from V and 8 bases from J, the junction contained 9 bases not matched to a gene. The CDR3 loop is CASRIAGGPQHEQFF. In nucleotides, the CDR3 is TGTGCCAGCAGAATAGCGGGAGGGCCGCAGCATGAGCAGTTCTTC.

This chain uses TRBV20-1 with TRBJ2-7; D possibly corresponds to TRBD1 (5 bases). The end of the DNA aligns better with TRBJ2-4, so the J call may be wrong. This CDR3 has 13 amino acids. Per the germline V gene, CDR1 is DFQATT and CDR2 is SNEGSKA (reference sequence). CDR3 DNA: TGCAGTGCTAGCGCCCCAGGGAAGGACATTCAGTACTTC. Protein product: CSASAPGKDIQYF.